These 19 T cell receptor beta chains originate from one sample sequenced in a study of T cell repertoires in cytomegalovirus infection. These TCRs are of unknown antigen specificity. TCRdb reprocessed the reads via MiXCR and lists one record per CDR3 protein. The data hold about 350,000 distinct CDR3 sequences, with nearly 35% observed a single time. The material was cultured PBMCs, obtained from culture after CMV antigen stimulation. These receptors came from a human donor in good health (CMV status not recorded). Some clones in this sample may be carry-over from other donors' samples.

The genes are TRBV20-1 and TRBJ2-7, with TRBD2 matching 13 bases. The CDR3 sequence is 14 residues long. V was pared by 4 bases and J by 5 bases, with 5 bases of the junction left unmatched. Germline V gene data show CDR1 as DFQATT and CDR2 as SNEGSKA (reference sequence). CDR3 region: CSANGLAGVDEQYF. For the CDR3, the DNA is TGCAGTGCTAATGGACTAGCGGGAGTTGACGAGCAGTACTTC.

This clonotype was observed a few times. This chain joins TRBV7-2 and TRBJ2-3; 7 positions match TRBD1. This CDR3 has 14 residues. Germline assignment: CDR1 SGHTA and CDR2 FQGNSA. Trimming cost V 5 bases and J 2 bases; bases outside gene matches: 4. DNA for the CDR3: TGTGCCAGCAGCAAAGGACAGGACACAGATACGCAGTATTTT. Its translation: CASSKGQDTDTQYF.

The genes are TRBV6-6 and TRBJ2-1; 12 bases are shared with TRBD2. Germline V gives CDR1 MNHNY, CDR2 SVGAGI (reference sequence). Germline trimming cut 2 bases from V and 4 bases from J; bases unmatched to any gene: 3. The CDR3 has 16 amino acids. The CDR3 bases are TGTGCCAGCAGTTACCGGACTAGCGGGGCATACAATGAGCAGTTCTTC. Translating it yields CASSYRTSGAYNEQFF.

V gene TRBV7-2 combines with J gene TRBJ2-4; D is perhaps TRBD2 (6 bases). The V end was cut by 5 bases, the J end by 1 base, with 21 bases between. CDR3 size: 18 residues. In germline, CDR1 is SGHTA, CDR2 FQGNSA. For the CDR3, the DNA is TGTGCCAGCAGCATTATAGCGGTCTCACTCGCGGCCAAAAACATTCAGTACTTC. The encoded protein is CASSIIAVSLAAKNIQYF. Filled out from reference TRBV7-2 and TRBJ2-4, the complete variable domain reads GAGVSQSPSNKVTEKGKDVELRCDPISGHTALYWYRQSLGQGLEFLIYFQGNSAPDKSGLPSDRFSAERTGGSVSTLTIQRTQQEDSAVYLCASSIIAVSLAAKNIQYFGAGTRLSVL.

J is TRBJ1-1 and V is TRBV5-5; D gene ambiguous. Trimming took off 1 base at V and 1 base at J, with 8 bases between the two ends. The CDR3 contains 14 residues. Looked up from germline, CDR1 is SGHKS and CDR2 is YYEKEE (reference sequence). The CDR3 coding sequence is TGTGCCAGCAGCTTGCAGCCATCGAACACTGAAGCTTTCTTT. It codes for CASSLQPSNTEAFF. Filled out from reference TRBV5-5 and TRBJ1-1, the complete variable domain reads DAGVTQSPTHLIKTRGQQVTLRCSPISGHKSVSWYQQVLGQGPQFIFQYYEKEERGRGNFPDRFSARQFPNYSSELNVNALLLGDSALYLCASSLQPSNTEAFFGQGTRLTVV.

There are a few counts of this clonotype. V usage is TRBV5-1 and J usage is TRBJ2-2; 9 bases map to TRBD1. The V and J ends lost 6 bases and 2 bases, in that order; junction bases with no gene match: 2. From germline, CDR1 is SGHRS and CDR2 YFSETQ. The CDR3 consists of 14 residues. CDR3 sequence: CASKQGANTGELFF. CDR3 bases: TGCGCCAGCAAACAGGGGGCTAACACCGGGGAGCTGTTTTTT.

This clonotype was seen more than once but under ten times. The chain recombines TRBV7-2 with TRBJ2-5, with 7 bases fitting TRBD1. There are 16 residues in the CDR3. V shed 0 bases and J 0 bases; nucleotides not matched to a gene: 4. In germline, CDR1 is SGHTA, CDR2 FQGNSA. The CDR3 DNA follows: TGTGCCAGCAGCTTAGCAGGGGGCGTCTACCAAGAGACCCAGTACTTC. This gives the protein CASSLAGGVYQETQYF.

The J gene is TRBJ1-1, the V gene TRBV11-3; tentatively, D is TRBD1 (5 bases). This CDR3 is built from 14 residues. Germline lookup yields CDR1 SGHNT and CDR2 YENEEA. V was pared by 5 bases and J by 3 bases, with 13 bases between. The CDR3 bases are TGTGCCAGCAGCCCCGGGGGTCCGGACACTGAAGCTTTCTTT. Translated, it gives CASSPGGPDTEAFF.

The chain has TRBV2 and TRBJ2-5; the match to TRBD2 covers 10 bases. V lost 0 bases to trimming and J lost 0 bases; unmatched junction nucleotides: 13. CDR1 is SNHLY, CDR2 FYNNEI, per germline. This CDR3 has 20 amino acids. Here the CDR3 DNA reads TGTGCCAGCAGTGAAGCTTCTATATATAGCGGGAGGCGGTACCAAGAGACCCAGTACTTC. Its translation: CASSEASIYSGRRYQETQYF.

The chain joins TRBV12-3 or TRBV12-4 to TRBJ1-2; D is perhaps TRBD1 (5 bases). Between the trimmed V and J ends, which lost 3 bases and 10 bases, there was a span of 12 bases. There are 12 residues in the CDR3. CDR3 sequence (DNA): TGTGCCAGCAGTTTCTCACAGGCCAACTACACCTTC. Its translation: CASSFSQANYTF.

This clonotype was found a few times. The gene calls are TRBV9 and TRBJ2-3; TRBD2 aligns across 7 bases. J was trimmed by 2 bases and V by 5 bases; bases with no gene match: 11. There are 16 residues in the CDR3. Germline loops: CDR1 SGDLS, CDR2 YYNGEE. The CDR3 nucleotides are TGTGCCAGCAGTTCTAATCCGGGACTACCCACAGATACGCAGTATTTT. It specifies CASSSNPGLPTDTQYF.

The chain has TRBV7-2 and TRBJ2-4, with D uncertain. Germline CDR1 is SGHTA and CDR2 is FQGNSA. The CDR3 is 13 residues long. Trimming pared 4 bases from V and 4 bases from J, leaving 8 bases between. CDR3 amino acids: CASSSDGKNIQYF. For the CDR3, the DNA is TGTGCCAGCAGCTCGGACGGGAAAAACATTCAGTACTTC.

CDR3 region: CASSYKGAPDTEAFF. DNA for the CDR3: TGTGCCAGCAGCTACAAGGGGGCACCGGACACTGAAGCTTTCTTT. This chain uses TRBV7-2 with TRBJ1-1; TRBD1 matches at 7 bases. Losses at the gene ends were 4 bases for V and 3 bases for J; bases not matched to a gene: 8. Per the germline V gene, CDR1 is SGHTA and CDR2 is FQGNSA. The CDR3 is made up of 15 amino acids.

This clonotype was observed at least ten times. This chain uses TRBV7-2 with TRBJ2-7; 9 positions match TRBD2. Germline V gene lookup returns CDR1 SGHTA and CDR2 FQGNSA. The CDR3 has 15 residues. V was clipped by 5 bases and J by 4 bases; unmatched bases: 9. CDR3 residues: CASSISGSSPYEQYF. The CDR3 bases are TGTGCCAGCAGCATTAGCGGGAGTTCCCCTTACGAGCAGTACTTC. The whole variable domain, filled in from reference TRBV7-2 and TRBJ2-7, reads GAGVSQSPSNKVTEKGKDVELRCDPISGHTALYWYRQSLGQGLEFLIYFQGNSAPDKSGLPSDRFSAERTGGSVSTLTIQRTQQEDSAVYLCASSISGSSPYEQYFGPGTRLTVT.

This clonotype was counted ten times or more. The chain employs TRBV7-2 and TRBJ2-2; TRBD1 matches 7 bases. Unmatched junction bases numbered 8, after V lost 4 bases and J lost 6 bases. Per the germline V gene, CDR1 is SGHTA and CDR2 is FQGNSA. The CDR3 contains 15 residues. CDR3 sequence: CASSSGQSYSGELFF. The DNA of the CDR3 is TGTGCCAGCAGCTCGGGACAGTCGTACTCCGGGGAGCTGTTTTTT.

The V and J genes are TRBV6-2 or TRBV6-3 and TRBJ2-7; tentatively, D is TRBD2 (5 bases). V was shortened by 5 bases and J by 9 bases, with 11 bases between the two germline ends. The CDR3 runs to 11 residues. Germline-derived CDR1 and CDR2 are MNHEY and SVGEGT. Here the CDR3 reads CASSGGRGQYV. The CDR3 bases are TGTGCCAGCAGTGGCGGACGGGGGCAGTACGTC.

This clonotype appeared a few times. The genes are TRBV20-1 and TRBJ2-1; the match to TRBD2 covers 11 bases. In germline, CDR1 is DFQATT, CDR2 SNEGSKA (reference sequence). The CDR3 totals 16 residues. The J segment lost 7 bases and the V segment lost 3 bases, leaving 11 bases of the junction unmatched. The chain's CDR3 is CSARTSGTVFWNEQFF. The CDR3 DNA reads as TGCAGTGCTAGGACTAGCGGGACTGTCTTTTGGAATGAGCAGTTCTTC.

The chain employs TRBV18 and TRBJ2-1; TRBD2 matches 7 bases. CDR1 and CDR2 from the germline V gene are KGHSH and LQKENI. The CDR3 extends over 15 amino acids. Trimming took 4 bases from V and 0 from J; bases not matched to a gene: 3. CDR3 residues: CASSRASGSYNEQFF. CDR3 DNA: TGTGCCAGCTCACGCGCTAGCGGCTCCTACAATGAGCAGTTCTTC.

V usage is TRBV28 and J usage is TRBJ2-3; D is possibly TRBD1 (5 bases). CDR1 is MDHEN, CDR2 SYDVKM, per germline. V gave up 6 bases and J gave up 6 bases, with 13 bases separating them. CDR3 size: 13 residues. CDR3 loop: CASRGQGVDTQYF. As DNA, the CDR3 is TGTGCCAGCAGAGGGCAGGGTGTGGATACGCAGTATTTT.